The following is a T cell receptor (beta chain) sequence with its context. Its antigen is currently not known. Base qualities were left out, and no much larger clone turns up one base away. This sample was included in a study of T cell responses to AZD1222 COVID-19 vaccine (dated by TCRdb to about 2021). As for the study more broadly: A total of 230 to 250 trial participants underwent TCR sequencing, of whom 207 received two doses of AZD1222 and around 25 received two doses of the MenACWY control vaccine. Trial participants were enrolled by age into subgroups of 18-55, 56-69 and 70-plus years, and roughly 150, 30 and 60 TCR-sequenced participants, respectively, were included in these subgroups. On the study overall, not on this receptor specifically: Participants were mostly white British and included more females than males, and it was suggested by the authors that clonal diversity may have been underestimated. The vaccine-associated CD4 TCRs covered the entire spike protein, and the dominant responses fell in regions 160-218 and 743-854. Because no day 14 peak-response samples were available, the repertoires could be characterized only after the peak T cell response. A significant rise in spike-specific TCR breadth and depth was observed after two AZD1222 doses relative to day 0 and relative to MenACWY recipients. The 56-69-year group was small, and its depth increase did not reach significance, likely because of low power. Conclusions about previously exposed vaccinees were limited because only six AZD1222 recipients were SARS-CoV-2 seropositive at baseline. Reportedly, close to half of the unique spike-specific TCRs recognized epitopes lying outside the regions that are mutated in the B.1.351 and B.1.1.7 variants.

The intended sense of this specimen's time point label: baseline before first vaccination. The sample's treatment or condition, from its label and the paper: meningococcal conjugate vaccine given as trial control. Vaccinee samples were obtained from the UK trials COV001 and COV002, which included a single-blind randomized controlled phase 2/3 trial of AZD1222 (ChAdOx1 nCoV-19) in healthy adults. Trial participant PBMC samples were collected at day 0 and day 28 after the second dose for TCRbeta chain sequencing. The CDR3 regions of human TCRbeta chains were subjected to immunosequencing. Concerning the study's data processing: TCRs in the repertoires were matched against a reference library of SARS-CoV-2-specific TCRs that had been generated with the MIRA antigen-specificity platform. Breadth meant the fraction of unique TCRs that were SARS-CoV-2-associated, whereas depth meant the fraction of total T cells that were SARS-CoV-2-associated. Using the MIRA data, every spike-specific TCR was mapped to the spike region that the TCR reacted to and assigned to either a CD4 or a CD8 class. Log10-transformed breadth and depth values were compared by one-way ANOVA with Sidak's multiple comparisons tests. As stored in TCRdb, this immuneACCESS dataset retains in-frame rearrangements with V and J assigned. A fraction of the clones does not appear; measured against another copy, unresolved V genes explain less than half of the discrepancy, and the remainder lacks a known reason. V, J and clone size derive from that table, while D and trimming were established from the DNA sequence. Present in this sample are 150,000 to 200,000 clones, about 87% of which were seen just once. The ten largest clones capture about 2.5% of the sample.

Counted from cysteine to phenylalanine, this CDR3 has 14 amino acids. The retained sequence is limited to the CDR3, 42 bases, with the frame set at the first base. Taken from the germline V gene, the CDR1 and CDR2 loops are MDHEN and SYDVKM. The V end gives up 4 bases and the J end 5 bases, leaving 6 bases in the junction not matched to a gene. The V and J genes are TRBV28 and TRBJ2-5; TRBD1 lines up with 8 middle nucleotides. This receptor was obtained from an adult in good health. Sequencing was performed on peripheral blood, taken on day 0 of MenACWY control vaccination. The nucleotide sequence reads TGTGCCAGCAGTTCCCCCCGGGACAGGGAGACCCAGTACTTC. It is translated as CASSSPRDRETQYF.